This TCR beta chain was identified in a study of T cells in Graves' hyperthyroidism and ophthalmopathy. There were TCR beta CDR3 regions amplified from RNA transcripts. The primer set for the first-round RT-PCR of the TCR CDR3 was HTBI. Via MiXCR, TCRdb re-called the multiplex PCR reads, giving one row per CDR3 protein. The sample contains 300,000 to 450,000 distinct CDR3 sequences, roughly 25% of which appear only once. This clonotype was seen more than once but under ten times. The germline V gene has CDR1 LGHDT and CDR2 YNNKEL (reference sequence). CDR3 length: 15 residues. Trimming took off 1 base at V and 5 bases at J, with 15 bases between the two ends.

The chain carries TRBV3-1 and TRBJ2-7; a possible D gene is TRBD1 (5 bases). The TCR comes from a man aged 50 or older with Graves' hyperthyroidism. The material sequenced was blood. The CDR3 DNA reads TGTGCCAGCAGCCAAGCCCAGGGCGCCCCCCACGAGCAGTACTTC. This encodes CASSQAQGAPHEQYF.